Below are 29 T cell receptor beta chains sequenced from a single sample in a study of shared clonotypes between healthy human individuals (TCRdb year 2020). CD8 naive samples were obtained by positive selection for CCR7 among CD45RO-negative cells, yielding a CD45RA+CCR7+ population from which TemRA cells were excluded. The library was produced with the immunoSEQ multiplex PCR assay. In TCRdb, the immuneACCESS table is reduced to in-frame sequences with V and J assigned. These tables do not hold every clone; where another copy was compared, an unresolved V gene accounts for under half, and the others remain unexplained. Recorded for this sample are about 2 million clones; around 96% of them occurred a single time. Of the sample, around 1.1% is held by the ten largest clones. The sequencing sample was made of naive CD8+ T cells sorted from blood. Taken with the paper, the label for cell subset or site translates to: CD45RA+CCR7+. These receptor sequences come from a man aged 18 to 35 in good health.

A few counts support this clone. This chain links TRBV7-6 with TRBJ2-7; 11 nucleotides match TRBD1. Germline values: CDR1 SGHVS, CDR2 FNYEAQ. With V trimmed by 5 bases and J by 12 bases, 3 bases remained unmatched. The CDR3 covers 11 residues. CDR3 in amino acids: CASSQGQGAYF. Written as DNA, the CDR3 is TGTGCCAGCAGCCAAGGACAGGGGGCGTACTTC. The variable domain in full, with the rest retrieved from reference TRBV7-6 and TRBJ2-7, is GAGVSQSPRYKVTKRGQDVALRCDPISGHVSLYWYRQALGQGPEFLTYFNYEAQQDKSGLPNDRFSAERPEGSISTLTIQRTEQRDSAMYRCASSQGQGAYFGPGTRLTVT.

CDR3 protein: CASSLTDSRYEQYF. CDR3 coding DNA: TGTGCCAGCAGCTTGACGGATTCCCGCTACGAGCAGTACTTC. The chain has TRBV9 and TRBJ2-7; D remains unclear. Trimming removed 4 bases at V and 3 bases at J, with 14 bases between. Germline values: CDR1 SGDLS, CDR2 YYNGEE. This CDR3 has 14 amino acids. Using reference TRBV9 and TRBJ2-7 for the parts outside the CDR3, the full variable domain is DSGVTQTPKHLITATGQRVTLRCSPRSGDLSVYWYQQSLDQGLQFLIQYYNGEERAKGNILERFSAQQFPDLHSELNLSSLELGDSALYFCASSLTDSRYEQYFGPGTRLTVT.

V usage is TRBV9 and J usage is TRBJ2-2; 8 nucleotides match TRBD2. Looked up from germline, CDR1 is SGDLS and CDR2 is YYNGEE. Losses at the gene ends were 0 bases for V and 5 bases for J; bases not matched to a gene: 9. The CDR3 sequence is 17 residues long. This chain's CDR3 is CASSVATSGPETGELFF. CDR3 sequence (DNA): TGTGCCAGCAGCGTAGCTACTAGCGGACCCGAGACCGGGGAGCTGTTTTTT.

V usage is TRBV6-6 and J usage is TRBJ2-1; 9 nucleotides line up with TRBD2. The germline CDR1 and CDR2 sequences are MNHNY and SVGAGI (reference sequence). J was trimmed by 2 bases and V by 4 bases; bases with no gene match: 6. This CDR3 contains 16 residues. CDR3 nucleotide sequence: TGTGCCAGCAGTTCCCGAAGCGGGGGGCCCTACAATGAGCAGTTCTTC. Translation: CASSSRSGGPYNEQFF.

The rearrangement links TRBV19 to TRBJ1-1; D is unclear. This CDR3 has 14 amino acids. Germline V gene lookup returns CDR1 LNHDA and CDR2 SQIVND (reference sequence). V dropped 1 base and J dropped 6 bases, with 12 bases sitting between them. As DNA, the CDR3 is TGTGCCAGTAGTATAGGGGGAGGGATTGCTGAAGCTTTCTTT. Translating gives CASSIGGGIAEAFF.

The chain uses TRBV11-2 and TRBJ2-7; 9 bases are shared with TRBD1. This CDR3 spans 14 amino acids. The trim removed 4 bases at V and 6 bases at J, leaving 7 bases unmatched. From germline, CDR1 is SGHAT and CDR2 FQNNGV. CDR3 bases: TGTGCCAGCAGCTCCTGGACAGGGGAGGGCGAGCAGTACTTC. Amino acid sequence: CASSSWTGEGEQYF.

The chain carries TRBV13 and TRBJ1-2; D gene uncertain. This CDR3 is built from 15 residues. Germline CDR1 is PRHDT and CDR2 is FYEKMQ (reference sequence). The ends were cut back, 0 bases at V and 7 bases at J, with 15 bases in the middle. The CDR3 region has the DNA TGTGCCAGCAGCTTAGGCCCGGGCCGGGAGTCTGGCTACACCTTC. This sequence encodes CASSLGPGRESGYTF.

The CDR3 sequence: CAISEPPLGSGEQYF. CDR3 bases: TGTGCCATCAGTGAGCCACCCCTGGGTTCGGGGGAGCAGTACTTC. The chain joins TRBV10-3 to TRBJ2-7, with D possibly TRBD2 on 5 matching bases. The CDR3 covers 15 residues. Trimming took 2 bases from V and 7 from J, leaving 18 bases between them. CDR1 is ENHRY and CDR2 is SYGVKD in the germline V gene.

The chain links TRBV4-3 to TRBJ2-1, with D maybe TRBD1 (6 bases). CDR1 LGHNA and CDR2 YSLEER come from the germline V gene. CDR3 length equals 13 residues. The germline V and J ends were trimmed by 8 bases and 4 bases, with 12 bases remaining between them. The CDR3 loop is CASGGGNYNEQFF. CDR3 DNA: TGCGCCAGCGGGGGCGGAAATTACAATGAGCAGTTCTTC.

The chain employs TRBV6-1 and TRBJ2-3; unclear D gene. This CDR3 contains 13 residues. V gave up 10 bases and J gave up 3 bases, with 14 bases separating them. Germline V CDR1 and CDR2: MNHNS, SASEGT. Written as DNA, the CDR3 is TGTGCCACCGAATCTAAGAGTACAGATACGCAGTATTTT. Translation: CATESKSTDTQYF.

In this sample, this clone turned up a few times. The chain is built from TRBV4-2 and TRBJ2-3; perhaps TRBD2 as D (5 bases). Trimming removed 1 base from V and 2 bases from J, with 7 bases in between. This CDR3 spans 14 amino acids. The germline V gene encodes CDR1 LGHNA and CDR2 YNFKEQ. The CDR3, as DNA: TGTGCCAGCAGCCAAGGCGGGCCCACAGATACGCAGTATTTT. Protein: CASSQGGPTDTQYF.

The chain has TRBV28 and TRBJ2-5; D remains ambiguous. The CDR3 is 16 residues long. Germline assignment: CDR1 MDHEN and CDR2 SYDVKM. V shed 6 bases and J shed 2 bases, with 19 bases lying between them. The CDR3 DNA sequence: TGTGCCAGCAGCCACACTCGTTTGTGGGAACAAGAGACCCAGTACTTC. Translation gives CASSHTRLWEQETQYF.

This rearrangement joins TRBV2 to TRBJ1-4; TRBD1 might be the D (6 bases). CDR1 is SNHLY, CDR2 FYNNEI, per germline. V was cut by 4 bases and J by 7 bases, with 16 bases left in between. The CDR3 spans 15 residues. This chain's CDR3 is CASSVGPTGSEKLFF. In DNA, the CDR3 is TGTGCCAGCAGTGTCGGGCCAACAGGGAGTGAAAAACTGTTTTTT. Looking up the rest from reference TRBV2 and TRBJ1-4 gives the full variable domain: EPEVTQTPSHQVTQMGQEVILRCVPISNHLYFYWYRQILGQKVEFLVSFYNNEISEKSEIFDDQFSVERPDGSNFTLKIRSTKLEDSAMYFCASSVGPTGSEKLFFGSGTQLSVL.

This rearrangement joins TRBV6-5 to TRBJ1-1, with a tentative D call TRBD1 (5 bases). Trimming stripped 8 bases from V and 7 bases from J, with 8 bases between. This CDR3 region has 10 residues. Germline-derived CDR1 and CDR2 are MNHEY and SVGAGI. CDR3 DNA: TGTGCCAGCGGGACGGTTGAAGCTTTCTTT. This translates into CASGTVEAFF.

The chain joins TRBV15 to TRBJ2-6; D remains unclear. The germline CDR1 and CDR2 sequences are LNHNV and YYDKDF (reference sequence). Deletions cut 6 bases from V and 0 bases from J, with 6 bases between. This CDR3 contains 14 residues. CDR3 coding DNA: TGTGCCACCAGTCGGAGCTCTGGGGCCAACGTCCTGACTTTC. Amino acids: CATSRSSGANVLTF.

The chain is built from TRBV28 and TRBJ1-1; D gene unclear. The germline V and J ends were trimmed by 5 bases and 4 bases, with 14 bases remaining between them. The CDR3 covers 14 residues. Per germline, CDR1 MDHEN and CDR2 SYDVKM. CDR3 sequence reads: CASSQRGSSTEAFF. In DNA, the CDR3 is TGTGCCAGCAGTCAAAGAGGATCGAGCACTGAAGCTTTCTTT.

The rearrangement links TRBV7-2 to TRBJ2-5; D may be TRBD1 (5 bases). V lost 5 bases and J lost 5, with 21 bases in between. Germline V gene lookup returns CDR1 SGHTA and CDR2 FQGNSA. This CDR3 spans 16 amino acids. CDR3 sequence (DNA): TGTGCCAGCAGCGGACACTGGAATTTCGGGTCGGAGACCCAGTACTTC. Its protein product is CASSGHWNFGSETQYF.

The table lists this clone with a few counts. The J gene is TRBJ1-5, the V gene TRBV7-8; weak D call: TRBD1 (5 bases). The V gene's germline CDR1 is SGHVS and CDR2 FQNEAQ. V was shortened by 4 bases and J by 7 bases, with 11 bases between the two germline ends. CDR3 length equals 13 residues. The CDR3, as DNA: TGTGCCAGCAGCTCCGGGTGGGGGCAGCCCCAGCATTTT. It yields the protein CASSSGWGQPQHF.

The genes are TRBV13 and TRBJ2-7, with 7 bases lining up with TRBD1. CDR3 length: 16 amino acids. Germline V gives CDR1 PRHDT, CDR2 FYEKMQ (reference sequence). Unmatched junction bases numbered 17, after V lost 5 bases and J lost 7 bases. CDR3 coding DNA: TGTGCCAGCAGCAGAGACAGGGCTCCTCTTATTCAGGAGCAGTACTTC. Its translation: CASSRDRAPLIQEQYF.

The genes are TRBV9 and TRBJ2-2, with D maybe TRBD1 (6 bases). CDR1 and CDR2 from the germline V gene are SGDLS and YYNGEE. V shed 2 bases and J shed 4 bases, with 12 bases lying between them. The CDR3 extends over 15 amino acids. The CDR3 DNA reads as TGTGCCAGCAGCGTCCACAGGGCCTTCACCGGGGAGCTGTTTTTT. Amino acid sequence: CASSVHRAFTGELFF. The full variable domain, with the rest looked up from reference TRBV9 and TRBJ2-2, is DSGVTQTPKHLITATGQRVTLRCSPRSGDLSVYWYQQSLDQGLQFLIQYYNGEERAKGNILERFSAQQFPDLHSELNLSSLELGDSALYFCASSVHRAFTGELFFGEGSRLTVL.

The V and J genes are TRBV7-9 and TRBJ2-3; D tentatively fits TRBD1 or TRBD2 (5 bases each). The CDR3 contains 16 residues. Germline V gene lookup returns CDR1 SEHNR and CDR2 FQNEAQ (reference sequence). V was clipped by 5 bases and J by 3 bases, with 18 bases between them. CDR3 in DNA: TGTGCCAGCAGCCCCCCCCGGGACCTGAGAACAGATACGCAGTATTTT. Its translation is CASSPPRDLRTDTQYF.

V is TRBV11-2 and J is TRBJ2-3, with 12 bases lining up with TRBD2. Trimming removed 5 bases from V and 4 bases from J; junction bases left unmatched: 10. The CDR3 extends over 17 amino acids. Germline CDR1 and CDR2: SGHAT and FQNNGV. CDR3 DNA: TGTGCCAGCAGCCTAAGACTAGCGGGAGTCGTATCAGATACGCAGTATTTT. This codes for CASSLRLAGVVSDTQYF.

The chain recombines TRBV4-1 with TRBJ2-1; D is possibly TRBD1 (6 bases). Trimming stripped 4 bases from V and 10 bases from J, with 23 bases between. The CDR3 contains 16 residues. Looked up from germline, CDR1 is MGHRA and CDR2 is YSYEKL. The CDR3 sequence: CASSPPRQGMFWEQFF. CDR3 nucleotide sequence: TGCGCCAGCAGCCCCCCAAGGCAGGGGATGTTTTGGGAGCAGTTCTTC.

The genes are TRBV6-1 and TRBJ2-3, with a tentative D call TRBD2 (5 bases). V was trimmed by 3 bases and J by 3 bases, leaving 16 bases between them. This CDR3 has 16 amino acids. Germline loops: CDR1 MNHNS, CDR2 SASEGT. CDR3 sequence reads: CASSEVIVGVTDTQYF. The CDR3 DNA sequence: TGTGCCAGCAGTGAGGTAATTGTCGGGGTAACAGATACGCAGTATTTT.

The chain joins TRBV5-1 to TRBJ1-1; D is possibly TRBD1 (5 bases). CDR1 SGHRS and CDR2 YFSETQ come from the germline V gene. CDR3 size: 16 residues. V dropped 4 bases and J dropped 0 bases, with 16 bases sitting between them. The CDR3 DNA follows: TGCGCCAGCAGCCCTTGGACGGGAGGGGTGAACACTGAAGCTTTCTTT. Its protein is CASSPWTGGVNTEAFF.

In regard to this clone: Distinct nucleotide sequences in the sample also encode this CDR3. The V and J genes are TRBV9 and TRBJ2-7; D may be TRBD2 (5 bases). The CDR3 consists of 14 residues. The germline V and J ends were trimmed by 0 bases and 4 bases, with 11 bases remaining between them. CDR1 is SGDLS and CDR2 is YYNGEE in the germline V gene. This CDR3 is CASSVAEAGYEQYF. The CDR3 nucleotides are TGTGCCAGCAGCGTAGCAGAGGCGGGTTACGAGCAGTACTTC. Variable domain in full (rest from reference TRBV9 and TRBJ2-7): DSGVTQTPKHLITATGQRVTLRCSPRSGDLSVYWYQQSLDQGLQFLIQYYNGEERAKGNILERFSAQQFPDLHSELNLSSLELGDSALYFCASSVAEAGYEQYFGPGTRLTVT.

As to this clone: Within the sample, other DNA sequences also encode this same CDR3. The rearrangement joins TRBV10-3 to TRBJ2-7; D is undetermined. This CDR3 contains 11 residues. Germline CDR1 and CDR2: ENHRY and SYGVKD. V was trimmed by 2 bases and J by 4 bases, leaving 3 bases between them. The CDR3 loop reads CAISEDYEQYF. CDR3 coding DNA: TGTGCCATCAGTGAGGATTACGAGCAGTACTTC.

This clone was detected only once. The CDR3 loop reads CASSIVGGPRGTEAFF. In DNA form, the CDR3 reads TGTGCCAGTAGTATAGTTGGGGGACCACGAGGCACTGAAGCTTTCTTT. The chain recombines TRBV19 with TRBJ1-1; a possible D gene is TRBD1 (5 bases). The CDR3 sequence is 16 residues long. Germline CDR1 LNHDA, CDR2 SQIVND (reference sequence). V gave up 1 base and J gave up 4 bases, with 16 bases separating them. The variable domain in full, completed from reference TRBV19 and TRBJ1-1, reads DGGITQSPKYLFRKEGQNVTLSCEQNLNHDAMYWYRQDPGQGLRLIYYSQIVNDFQKGDIAEGYSVSREKKESFPLTVTSAQKNPTAFYLCASSIVGGPRGTEAFFGQGTRLTVV.

The rearrangement links TRBV27 to TRBJ2-7; 12 bases fit TRBD1. CDR3 length: 16 residues. Germline-derived CDR1 and CDR2 are MNHEY and SMNVEV (reference sequence). V lost 5 bases, J lost 2 bases, and 7 bases stayed unmatched. CDR3 loop: CASSRDRGREPYEQYF. The CDR3, as DNA: TGTGCCAGCAGTAGGGACAGGGGGCGGGAACCCTACGAGCAGTACTTC.